Sequencing of this T cell receptor (beta chain) was carried out in a study of technical replicates of blood from a handful of donors (dated by TCRdb to 2016 to 2017). Preparation of the library involved the immunoSEQ multiplex PCR assay. In TCRdb, the immuneACCESS table is reduced to in-frame sequences with V and J assigned. These tables do not hold every clone; where another copy was compared, an unresolved V gene accounts for under half, and the others remain unexplained. Counted in this sample were tens of thousands of clones; 94% of them appeared once. The top ten clones comprise around 0.24% of the sample. On this clone: Its antigen specificity is not known. Qualities for individual bases were not recorded, and no much larger clone is one base off.

Counted from cysteine to phenylalanine, this CDR3 has 14 amino acids. Of the read, only the CDR3 DNA is kept; its 42 bases are in frame from base 1. Per the germline V gene, SGHTA is the CDR1 and FQGNSA is the CDR2. V was cut back by 7 bases and J by 4 bases, leaving a gap of 14 bases between them. The chain is assembled from TRBV7-2 and TRBJ2-1; confidence is insufficient to name the D gene. What was sequenced was T cells isolated from PBMCs. The receptor's source is a human donor in good health. The DNA reads TGTGCCAGCACCCAACTCCCACGATACAATGAGCAGTTCTTC. Translated, this gives CASTQLPRYNEQFF.